This T cell receptor beta chain was identified during a study of CD8 T cells in ankylosing spondylitis. Findings of the study overall: The study looked at matched synovial fluid samples from ankylosing spondylitis patients. Disease-linked clones were reported to be significantly enriched there. Those disease-linked clones were CD8+; they were also relatively rare in peripheral blood.

MiXCR was run by TCRdb on the 5' RACE reads, yielding one entry per CDR3 protein. The profile covers some 140,000 distinct CDR3 sequences, with roughly 8% appearing a single time and roughly 8% taken by the ten largest. J was trimmed by 5 bases and V by 1 base; bases with no gene match: 6. Germline V gene lookup returns CDR1 SGHRS and CDR2 YFSETQ. This CDR3 spans 15 amino acids. In this sample, this clonotype turned up many times. Antigen unknown. This sequence was found in a male donor with ankylosing spondylitis. Sequenced material: synovial fluid, either unsorted or a sorted T cell fraction (not recorded which). The V and J genes are TRBV5-1 and TRBJ1-1, with 9 bases lining up with TRBD1. CDR3 coding DNA: TGCGCCAGCAGCTTGTTAGGGACAGGGCCTACTGAAGCTTTCTTT. It encodes CASSLLGTGPTEAFF.